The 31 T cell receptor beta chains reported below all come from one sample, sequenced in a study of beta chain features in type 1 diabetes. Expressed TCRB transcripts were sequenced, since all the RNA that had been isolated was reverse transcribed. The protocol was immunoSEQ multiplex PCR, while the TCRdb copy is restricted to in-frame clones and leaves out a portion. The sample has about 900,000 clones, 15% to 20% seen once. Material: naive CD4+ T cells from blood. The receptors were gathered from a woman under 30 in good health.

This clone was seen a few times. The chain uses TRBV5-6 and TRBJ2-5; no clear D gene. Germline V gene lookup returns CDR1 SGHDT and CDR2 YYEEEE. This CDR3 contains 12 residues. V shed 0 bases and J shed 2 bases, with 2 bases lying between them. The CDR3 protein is CASSLGQETQYF. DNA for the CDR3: TGTGCCAGCAGCTTGGGACAAGAGACCCAGTACTTC.

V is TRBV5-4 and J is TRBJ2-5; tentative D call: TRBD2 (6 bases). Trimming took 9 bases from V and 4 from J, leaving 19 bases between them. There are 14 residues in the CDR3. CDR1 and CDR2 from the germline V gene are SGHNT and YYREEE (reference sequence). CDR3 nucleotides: TGTGCCATTTCCCAGGTCGGGGGTGGAGAGACCCAGTACTTC. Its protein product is CAISQVGGGETQYF.

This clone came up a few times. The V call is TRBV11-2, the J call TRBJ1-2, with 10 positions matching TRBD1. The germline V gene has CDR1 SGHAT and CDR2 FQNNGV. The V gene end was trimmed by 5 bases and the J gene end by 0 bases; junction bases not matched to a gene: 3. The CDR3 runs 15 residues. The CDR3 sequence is CASSRGQGANYGYTF. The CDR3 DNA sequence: TGTGCCAGCAGCCGAGGACAGGGGGCTAACTATGGCTACACCTTC.

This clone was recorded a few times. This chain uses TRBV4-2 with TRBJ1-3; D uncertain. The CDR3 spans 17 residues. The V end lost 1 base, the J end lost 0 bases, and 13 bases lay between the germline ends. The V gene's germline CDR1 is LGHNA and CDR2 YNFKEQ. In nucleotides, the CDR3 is TGTGCCAGCAGCCAAGTTTTAGAAGCCAACTCTGGAAACACCATATATTTT. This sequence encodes CASSQVLEANSGNTIYF.

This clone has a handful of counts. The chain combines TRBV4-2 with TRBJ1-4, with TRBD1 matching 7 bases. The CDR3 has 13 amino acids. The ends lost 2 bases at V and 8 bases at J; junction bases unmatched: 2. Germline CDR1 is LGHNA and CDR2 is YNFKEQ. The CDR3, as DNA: TGTGCCAGCAGCCAAAACAGGGGCGAAAAACTGTTTTTT. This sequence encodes CASSQNRGEKLFF.

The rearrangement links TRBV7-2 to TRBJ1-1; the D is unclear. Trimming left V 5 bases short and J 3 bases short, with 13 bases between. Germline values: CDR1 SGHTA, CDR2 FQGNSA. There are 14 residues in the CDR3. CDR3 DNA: TGTGCCAGCAGCCGAGAGGGTTGGGACACTGAAGCTTTCTTT. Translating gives CASSREGWDTEAFF.

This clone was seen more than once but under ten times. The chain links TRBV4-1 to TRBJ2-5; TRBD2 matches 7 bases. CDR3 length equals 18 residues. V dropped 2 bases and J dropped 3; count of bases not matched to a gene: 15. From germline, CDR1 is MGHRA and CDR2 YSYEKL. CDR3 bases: TGCGCCAGCAGCCAACCAATTGGGAGGGGAAGGTCAGAAGAGACCCAGTACTTC. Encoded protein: CASSQPIGRGRSEETQYF.

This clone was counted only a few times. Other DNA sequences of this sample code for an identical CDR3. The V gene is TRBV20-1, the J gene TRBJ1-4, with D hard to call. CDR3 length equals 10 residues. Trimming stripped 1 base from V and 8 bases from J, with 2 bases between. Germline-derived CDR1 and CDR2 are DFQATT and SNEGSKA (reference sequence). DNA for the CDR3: TGCAGTGCTAGAGGCGAAAAACTGTTTTTT. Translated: CSARGEKLFF.

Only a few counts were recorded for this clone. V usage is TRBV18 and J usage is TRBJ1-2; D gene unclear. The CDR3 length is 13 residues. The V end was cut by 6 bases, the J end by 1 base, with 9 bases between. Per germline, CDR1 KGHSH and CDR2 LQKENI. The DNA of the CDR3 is TGTGCCAGCTCGCTTGATCTTAACTATGGCTACACCTTC. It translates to CASSLDLNYGYTF.

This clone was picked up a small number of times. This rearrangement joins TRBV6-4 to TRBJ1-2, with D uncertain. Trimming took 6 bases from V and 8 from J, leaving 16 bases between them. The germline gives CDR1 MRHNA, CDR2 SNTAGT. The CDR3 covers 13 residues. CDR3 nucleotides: TGTGCCAGCAGCGCGGGCGTGCTCGGCGGCTACACCTTC. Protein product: CASSAGVLGGYTF.

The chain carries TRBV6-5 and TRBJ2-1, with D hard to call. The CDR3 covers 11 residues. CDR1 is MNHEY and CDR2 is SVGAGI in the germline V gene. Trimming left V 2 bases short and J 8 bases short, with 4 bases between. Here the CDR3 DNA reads TGTGCCAGCAGTTACGGACATGAGCAGTTCTTC. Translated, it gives CASSYGHEQFF.

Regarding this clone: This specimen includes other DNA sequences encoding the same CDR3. The CDR3: CASSLAVTDTQYF. The CDR3 DNA follows: TGTGCCAGCAGCTTAGCGGTCACAGATACGCAGTATTTT. The chain links TRBV7-9 to TRBJ2-3; D is undetermined. This CDR3 spans 13 amino acids. The V end was cut by 0 bases, the J end by 2 bases, with 3 bases between. Per germline, CDR1 SEHNR and CDR2 FQNEAQ (reference sequence).

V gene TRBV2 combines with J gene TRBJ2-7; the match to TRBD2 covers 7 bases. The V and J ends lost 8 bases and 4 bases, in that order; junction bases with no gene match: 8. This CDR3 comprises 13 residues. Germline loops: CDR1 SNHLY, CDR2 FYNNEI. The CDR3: CASATTSRYEQYF. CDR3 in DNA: TGTGCCAGCGCGACGACTAGCAGATACGAGCAGTACTTC. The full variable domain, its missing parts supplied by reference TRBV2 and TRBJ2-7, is EPEVTQTPSHQVTQMGQEVILRCVPISNHLYFYWYRQILGQKVEFLVSFYNNEISEKSEIFDDQFSVERPDGSNFTLKIRSTKLEDSAMYFCASATTSRYEQYFGPGTRLTVT.

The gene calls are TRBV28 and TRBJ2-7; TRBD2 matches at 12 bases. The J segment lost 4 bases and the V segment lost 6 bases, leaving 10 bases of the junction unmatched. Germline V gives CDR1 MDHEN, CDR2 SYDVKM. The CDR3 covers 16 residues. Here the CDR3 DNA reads TGTGCCAGCAGGGAAAGACTAGCGGGAGTCTTATACGAGCAGTACTTC. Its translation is CASRERLAGVLYEQYF.

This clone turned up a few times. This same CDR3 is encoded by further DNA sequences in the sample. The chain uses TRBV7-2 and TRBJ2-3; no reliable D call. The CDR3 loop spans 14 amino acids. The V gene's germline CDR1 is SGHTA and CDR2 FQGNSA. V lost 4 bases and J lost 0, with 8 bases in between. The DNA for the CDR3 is TGTGCCAGCAGCTCCCGACTGAGCACAGATACGCAGTATTTT. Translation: CASSSRLSTDTQYF.

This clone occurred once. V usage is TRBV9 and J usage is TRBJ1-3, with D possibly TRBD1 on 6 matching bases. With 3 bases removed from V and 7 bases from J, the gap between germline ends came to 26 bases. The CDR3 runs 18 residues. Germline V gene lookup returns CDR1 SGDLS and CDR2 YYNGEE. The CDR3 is CASSGGAQGQSIRNTIYF. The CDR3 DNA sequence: TGTGCCAGCAGCGGAGGGGCACAGGGCCAAAGTATCCGCAACACCATATATTTT.

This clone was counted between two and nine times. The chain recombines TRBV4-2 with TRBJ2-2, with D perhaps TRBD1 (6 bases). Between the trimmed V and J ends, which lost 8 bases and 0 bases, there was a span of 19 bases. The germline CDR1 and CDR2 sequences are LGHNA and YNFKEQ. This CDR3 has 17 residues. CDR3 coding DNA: TGTGCCAGCGGGAACCGGGTGGGGGCTCCGAACACCGGGGAGCTGTTTTTT. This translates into CASGNRVGAPNTGELFF.

This chain's CDR3 is CATSRVPTRHAEQYF. CDR3 in DNA: TGTGCCACCAGCAGAGTTCCCACTAGACATGCCGAGCAGTACTTC. The chain combines TRBV15 with TRBJ2-5; tentative D call: TRBD2 (5 bases). TRBJ2-7 explains the end of the DNA better; the J call may be wrong. This CDR3 contains 15 residues. CDR1 and CDR2 (germline): LNHNV, YYDKDF (reference sequence).

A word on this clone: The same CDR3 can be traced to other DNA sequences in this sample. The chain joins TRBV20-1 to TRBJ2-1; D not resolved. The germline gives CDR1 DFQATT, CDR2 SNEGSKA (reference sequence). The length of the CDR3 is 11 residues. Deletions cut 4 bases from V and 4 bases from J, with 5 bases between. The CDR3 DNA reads TGCAGTGCTACGGGTTACAATGAGCAGTTCTTC. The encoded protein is CSATGYNEQFF.

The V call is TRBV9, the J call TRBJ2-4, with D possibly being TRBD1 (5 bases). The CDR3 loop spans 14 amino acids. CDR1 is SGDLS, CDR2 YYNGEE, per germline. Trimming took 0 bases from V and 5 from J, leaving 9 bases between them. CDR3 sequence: CASSVGGAENIQYF. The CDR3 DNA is TGTGCCAGCAGCGTAGGGGGCGCCGAAAACATTCAGTACTTC.

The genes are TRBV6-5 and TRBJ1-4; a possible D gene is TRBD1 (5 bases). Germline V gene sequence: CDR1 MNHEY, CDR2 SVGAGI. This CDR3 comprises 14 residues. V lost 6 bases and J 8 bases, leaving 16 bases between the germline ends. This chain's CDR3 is CASSRRVTQEKLFF. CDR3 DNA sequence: TGTGCCAGCAGCCGCAGGGTAACGCAAGAAAAACTGTTTTTT.

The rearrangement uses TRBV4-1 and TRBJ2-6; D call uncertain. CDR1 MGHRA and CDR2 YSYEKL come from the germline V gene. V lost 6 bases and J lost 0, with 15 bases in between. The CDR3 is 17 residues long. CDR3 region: CASSPTPFSSGANVLTF. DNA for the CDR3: TGCGCCAGCAGTCCGACACCTTTTAGCTCTGGGGCCAACGTCCTGACTTTC.

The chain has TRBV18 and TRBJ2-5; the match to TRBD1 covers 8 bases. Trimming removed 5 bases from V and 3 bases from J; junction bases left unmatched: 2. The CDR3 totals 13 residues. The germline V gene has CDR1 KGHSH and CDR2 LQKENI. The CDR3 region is CASSTTGEETQYF. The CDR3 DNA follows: TGTGCCAGCTCAACGACAGGGGAAGAGACCCAGTACTTC.

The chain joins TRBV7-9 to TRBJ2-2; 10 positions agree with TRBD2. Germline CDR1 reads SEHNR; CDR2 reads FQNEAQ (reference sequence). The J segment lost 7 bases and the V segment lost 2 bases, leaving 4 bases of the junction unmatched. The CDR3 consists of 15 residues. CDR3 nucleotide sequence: TGTGCCAGCAGCTTACCTAGCGGGAGTTTCGGGGAGCTGTTTTTT. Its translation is CASSLPSGSFGELFF.

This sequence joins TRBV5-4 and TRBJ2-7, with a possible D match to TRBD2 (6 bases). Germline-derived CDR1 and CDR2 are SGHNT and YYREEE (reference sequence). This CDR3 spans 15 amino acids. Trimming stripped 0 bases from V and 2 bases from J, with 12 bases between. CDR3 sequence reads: CASSLDLRGPYEQYF. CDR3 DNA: TGTGCCAGCAGCTTGGATCTGCGGGGACCCTACGAGCAGTACTTC.

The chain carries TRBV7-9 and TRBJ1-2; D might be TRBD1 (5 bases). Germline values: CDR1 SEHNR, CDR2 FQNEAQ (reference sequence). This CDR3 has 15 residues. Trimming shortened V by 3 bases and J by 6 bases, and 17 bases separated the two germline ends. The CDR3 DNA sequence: TGTGCCAGCAGCTTCTCTTCAGGGCTATGGAATGGCTACACCTTC. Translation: CASSFSSGLWNGYTF.

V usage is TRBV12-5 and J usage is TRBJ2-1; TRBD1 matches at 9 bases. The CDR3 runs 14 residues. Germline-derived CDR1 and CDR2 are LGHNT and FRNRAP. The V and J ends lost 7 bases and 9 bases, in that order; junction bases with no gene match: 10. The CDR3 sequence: CASVPKTGGCEQFF. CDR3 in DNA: TGTGCTAGTGTCCCTAAAACAGGGGGCTGTGAGCAGTTCTTC.

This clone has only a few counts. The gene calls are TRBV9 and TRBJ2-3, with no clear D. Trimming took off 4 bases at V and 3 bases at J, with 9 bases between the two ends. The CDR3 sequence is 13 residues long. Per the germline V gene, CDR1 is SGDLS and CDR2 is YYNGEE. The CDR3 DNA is TGTGCCAGCAGCATCCCTGGGACAGATACGCAGTATTTT. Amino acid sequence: CASSIPGTDTQYF.

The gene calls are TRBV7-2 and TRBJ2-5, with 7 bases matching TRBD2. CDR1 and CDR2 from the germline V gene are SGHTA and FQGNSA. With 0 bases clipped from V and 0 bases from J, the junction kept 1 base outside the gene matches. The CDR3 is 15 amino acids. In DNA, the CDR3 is TGTGCCAGCAGCTTAGCGGGAGGGAACCAAGAGACCCAGTACTTC. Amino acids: CASSLAGGNQETQYF.

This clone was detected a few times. This CDR3 reads CASSLIVSGTFHEQYF. The CDR3 nucleotides are TGTGCCAGCAGCTTAATCGTCTCCGGGACATTCCACGAGCAGTACTTC. V usage is TRBV7-8 and J usage is TRBJ2-7; TRBD1 is a possible D gene (6 bases). V gave up 2 bases and J gave up 5 bases, with 19 bases separating them. This CDR3 contains 16 residues. Germline assignment: CDR1 SGHVS and CDR2 FQNEAQ.

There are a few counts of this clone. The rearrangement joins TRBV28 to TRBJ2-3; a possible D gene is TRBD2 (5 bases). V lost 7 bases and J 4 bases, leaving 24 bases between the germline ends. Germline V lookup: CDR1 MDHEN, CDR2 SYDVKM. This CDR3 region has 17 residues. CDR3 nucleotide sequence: TGTGCCAGCACCCCCGGACTTCCTAGGGAAATTGCAGATACGCAGTATTTT. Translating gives CASTPGLPREIADTQYF.